The 28 T cell receptor beta chains in this list originate from one sample, sequenced in a study of post-analysis software for immune sequencing data (dated by TCRdb to between 2014 and 2017). Overall study results and their limits: Patients showed significantly higher frequencies than controls for 4 or 5 TRBV segments, among them TRBV5-6, TRBV5-1 and TRBV20-1.

Libraries were built with PCR. The data were produced on an Illumina HiSeq 2500. To reduce PCR and sequencing biases, unique molecular identifiers were incorporated into the TCR beta cDNA libraries. Clones were called with MiXCR by TCRdb after fastp trimmed the public reads at Q25, and only in-frame beta chains were retained. When rows share a CDR3 protein, they turn into one entry using the most common DNA and genes. The table for this sample lists about 820,000 distinct CDR3 sequences; roughly 50% of them were counted only once. The ten biggest clones cover approximately 4.4% of the sample. These receptors' targets are unknown. Sequenced input: blood. The receptors originated from a girl aged 10-17 years with multiple sclerosis.

The rearrangement links TRBV29-1 to TRBJ2-1; 9 bases fit TRBD2. Looked up from germline, CDR1 is SQVTM and CDR2 is ANQGSEA. The CDR3 spans 15 residues. The V segment lost 4 bases and the J segment 6 bases; nucleotides outside the gene matches: 10. CDR3 nucleotide sequence: TGCAGCGTTGGGAGGCGGGAGGGCCGGGGCAATGAGCAGTTCTTC. As protein: CSVGRREGRGNEQFF.

This chain connects TRBV7-9 to TRBJ2-5; tentatively, D is TRBD2 (6 bases). Trimming removed 0 bases from V and 2 bases from J, with 10 bases in between. Germline CDR1 and CDR2: SEHNR and FQNEAQ (reference sequence). The CDR3 length is 15 residues. The CDR3 nucleotides are TGTGCCAGCAGCTTAGCGCAGGGAGGACAAGAGACCCAGTACTTC. Translated: CASSLAQGGQETQYF.

This clonotype was seen a single time. This chain uses TRBV19 with TRBJ1-2; weak D call: TRBD1 (5 bases). The CDR3 is made up of 13 amino acids. Trimming pared 7 bases from V and 7 bases from J, leaving 16 bases between. CDR1 is LNHDA and CDR2 is SQIVND in the germline V gene (reference sequence). Here the CDR3 reads CASIGARAIGYTF. Here the CDR3 DNA reads TGTGCCAGTATCGGCGCCAGGGCCATTGGCTACACCTTC. Based on the CDR3 plus reference TRBV19 and TRBJ1-2, the full variable domain is DGGITQSPKYLFRKEGQNVTLSCEQNLNHDAMYWYRQDPGQGLRLIYYSQIVNDFQKGDIAEGYSVSREKKESFPLTVTSAQKNPTAFYLCASIGARAIGYTFGSGTRLTVV.

This sequence joins TRBV20-1 and TRBJ2-1, with 8 bases matching TRBD2. The CDR3 extends over 12 amino acids. In germline, CDR1 is DFQATT, CDR2 SNEGSKA (reference sequence). After removal of 5 bases from V and 8 bases from J, the junction contained 5 bases not matched to a gene. The DNA of the CDR3 is TGCAGTGCTGGCCGGGGGGGGGATGAGCAGTTCTTC. Its translation is CSAGRGGDEQFF.

The chain has TRBV5-5 and TRBJ1-1; D unclear. From germline, CDR1 is SGHKS and CDR2 YYEKEE (reference sequence). The length of the CDR3 is 13 residues. Trimming took off 4 bases at V and 3 bases at J, with 10 bases between the two ends. The chain's CDR3 is CASSATRDTEAFF. The CDR3 nucleotides are TGTGCCAGCAGCGCTACAAGGGACACTGAAGCTTTCTTT.

This clonotype was counted a few times. CDR3 sequence (DNA): TGCAGTGCTAGGCCGACCGTAAAAACTAGCGGGAGGGTCTACGAGCAGTACTTC. It translates to CSARPTVKTSGRVYEQYF. This chain joins TRBV20-1 and TRBJ2-7; 13 positions agree with TRBD2. Germline CDR1 and CDR2: DFQATT and SNEGSKA (reference sequence). J was trimmed by 3 bases and V by 3 bases; bases with no gene match: 14. This CDR3 comprises 18 residues.

The chain links TRBV4-2 to TRBJ2-7; TRBD2 is a possible D gene (6 bases). CDR3 length: 15 residues. The germline V gene encodes CDR1 LGHNA and CDR2 YNFKEQ. Trimming removed 0 bases at V and 2 bases at J, with 11 bases between. The CDR3 DNA reads TGTGCCAGCAGCCAAGATGTTTCGGGGGCCTACGAGCAGTACTTC. This gives the protein CASSQDVSGAYEQYF.

The J gene is TRBJ2-1, the V gene TRBV7-9; 11 nucleotides line up with TRBD1. V lost 5 bases and J lost 9; bases outside the gene matches: 9. CDR3 length: 15 amino acids. Germline lookup yields CDR1 SEHNR and CDR2 FQNEAQ (reference sequence). CDR3 sequence (DNA): TGTGCCAGCAGCGAGGACAGGGGGCGTTCGTTTGAGCAGTTCTTC. The encoded protein is CASSEDRGRSFEQFF.

This clonotype was observed a few times. The V gene is TRBV20-1, the J gene TRBJ2-1; D is possibly TRBD1 or TRBD2 (5 bases each). The CDR3 is made up of 15 amino acids. Deletions cut 3 bases from V and 2 bases from J, with 14 bases between. Germline CDR1 and CDR2: DFQATT and SNEGSKA (reference sequence). The CDR3 spells CSASGRVGAYNEQFF. The DNA of the CDR3 is TGCAGTGCTAGTGGCAGGGTGGGGGCCTACAATGAGCAGTTCTTC.

The chain is built from TRBV12-3 or TRBV12-4 and TRBJ1-5, with D maybe TRBD1 (6 bases). This CDR3 has 17 residues. Trimming took 6 bases from V and 2 from J, leaving 20 bases between them. CDR3 region: CASSPRGQGKGNQPQHF. Written as DNA, the CDR3 is TGTGCCAGCAGCCCCAGAGGGCAGGGGAAAGGCAATCAGCCCCAGCATTTT.

This chain uses TRBV20-1 with TRBJ2-2, with D perhaps TRBD2 (5 bases). The length of the CDR3 is 15 residues. Germline V CDR1 and CDR2: DFQATT, SNEGSKA (reference sequence). Trimming pared 5 bases from V and 2 bases from J, leaving 15 bases between. CDR3 nucleotides: TGCAGTGCTTCTATACCGGGGAGAAACACCGGGGAGCTGTTTTTT. It specifies CSASIPGRNTGELFF.

The rearrangement joins TRBV29-1 to TRBJ2-3; a weak D match, TRBD2 (6 bases). Germline loops: CDR1 SQVTM, CDR2 ANQGSEA. There are 15 residues in the CDR3. Trimming pared 3 bases from V and 1 base from J, leaving 14 bases between. The CDR3 nucleotides read TGCAGCGTTGATCGGCGGGGCAGGGGCACAGATACGCAGTATTTT. Translated: CSVDRRGRGTDTQYF.

The chain is built from TRBV20-1 and TRBJ1-5, with TRBD1 matching 7 bases. The CDR3 is 13 residues long. J was trimmed by 3 bases and V by 4 bases; bases with no gene match: 3. Looked up from germline, CDR1 is DFQATT and CDR2 is SNEGSKA (reference sequence). The CDR3 DNA reads TGCAGTGCTAAGACAGGGAACAATCAGCCCCAGCATTTT. The encoded protein is CSAKTGNNQPQHF.

The rearrangement uses TRBV5-1 and TRBJ2-1; 14 positions agree with TRBD2. Germline trimming cut 0 bases from V and 4 bases from J; bases unmatched to any gene: 6. This CDR3 has 18 residues. Germline CDR1 is SGHRS and CDR2 is YFSETQ. CDR3 DNA: TGCGCCAGCAGCTTGGGACTAGCGGGAGGGAGTCATTACAATGAGCAGTTCTTC. Its translation is CASSLGLAGGSHYNEQFF.

This chain links TRBV9 with TRBJ2-3; 9 nucleotides match TRBD1. The CDR3 loop spans 17 amino acids. The ends lost 2 bases at V and 3 bases at J; junction bases unmatched: 10. In germline, CDR1 is SGDLS, CDR2 YYNGEE. This CDR3 reads CASSVSAGQGITDTQYF. CDR3 DNA sequence: TGTGCCAGCAGCGTTTCAGCGGGACAGGGTATTACAGATACGCAGTATTTT.

In its sample, this clonotype was seen once. The chain employs TRBV12-3 or TRBV12-4 and TRBJ1-1; D is perhaps TRBD1 (5 bases). Trimming took 4 bases from V and 8 from J, leaving 20 bases between them. This CDR3 region has 15 residues. The CDR3 DNA is TGTGCCAGCAGTTGGGGACGGCTCCGAACCCCCGAAGCTTTCTTT. Translation gives CASSWGRLRTPEAFF.

The chain is built from TRBV29-1 and TRBJ2-7; D is undetermined. V was pared by 6 bases and J by 3 bases, with 15 bases between. The CDR3 has 13 residues. From germline, CDR1 is SQVTM and CDR2 ANQGSEA. CDR3 nucleotides: TGCAGCGTCGCGCAGCTGCTCGACTACGAGCAGTACTTC. Residues: CSVAQLLDYEQYF.

This clonotype was picked up a small number of times. V usage is TRBV29-1 and J usage is TRBJ2-6; D possibly corresponds to TRBD2 (6 bases). Germline assignment: CDR1 SQVTM and CDR2 ANQGSEA. The length of the CDR3 is 17 residues. Trimming took off 1 base at V and 4 bases at J, with 17 bases between the two ends. In nucleotides, the CDR3 is TGCAGCGTTGAAGCTCTCCCGGGGGTAGCCGGGGCCAACGTCCTGACTTTC. Encoded protein: CSVEALPGVAGANVLTF.

Only a few counts were recorded for this clonotype. The chain couples TRBV7-9 to TRBJ2-7; D gene uncertain. Trimming shortened V by 5 bases and J by 0 bases, and 8 bases separated the two germline ends. Per the germline V gene, CDR1 is SEHNR and CDR2 is FQNEAQ (reference sequence). The CDR3 runs 13 residues. CDR3 DNA: TGTGCCAGCAGCCCCGACGACTCCTACGAGCAGTACTTC. It encodes CASSPDDSYEQYF. Variable domain in full (rest from reference TRBV7-9 and TRBJ2-7): DTGVSQNPRHKITKRGQNVTFRCDPISEHNRLYWYRQTLGQGPEFLTYFQNEAQLEKSRLLSDRFSAERPKGSFSTLEIQRTEQGDSAMYLCASSPDDSYEQYFGPGTRLTVT.

V is TRBV29-1 and J is TRBJ2-1, with D possibly matching TRBD2 (5 bases). Trimming left V 7 bases short and J 6 bases short, with 10 bases between. This CDR3 has 11 residues. CDR1 is SQVTM, CDR2 ANQGSEA, per germline. The CDR3 coding sequence is TGCAGCGCAGCGGTCGGCAATGAGCAGTTCTTC. This codes for CSAAVGNEQFF.

The V call is TRBV15, the J call TRBJ1-2; D call uncertain. Germline lookup yields CDR1 LNHNV and CDR2 YYDKDF (reference sequence). The CDR3 has 13 residues. The germline V and J ends were trimmed by 0 bases and 8 bases, with 10 bases remaining between them. The CDR3 coding sequence is TGTGCCACCAGCAGAGAGGCCTTTTCAGGCTACACCTTC. Translation: CATSREAFSGYTF.

V gene TRBV14 combines with J gene TRBJ2-5; TRBD1 matches 7 bases. The CDR3 contains 19 residues. Germline trimming cut 0 bases from V and 1 base from J; bases unmatched to any gene: 14. Germline V gives CDR1 SGHDN, CDR2 FVKESK. The CDR3 reads CASSQDLIGGTGAQETQYF. The CDR3 coding sequence is TGTGCCAGCAGCCAAGATCTTATTGGCGGAACAGGGGCCCAAGAGACCCAGTACTTC.

The rearrangement uses TRBV30 and TRBJ1-2; possible D gene TRBD1, 5 bases. The CDR3 consists of 13 residues. Germline CDR1 is GTSNPN and CDR2 is SVGIG (reference sequence). V shed 1 base and J shed 4 bases, with 10 bases lying between them. The CDR3 DNA is TGTGCCTGGAGTGCACGGGACCTCTATGGCTACACCTTC. Amino acids: CAWSARDLYGYTF.

The chain has TRBV14 and TRBJ2-1; 7 nucleotides line up with TRBD1. CDR1 is SGHDN, CDR2 FVKESK, per germline. The junction had 3 bases not matched to a gene; V was cut back by 0 bases and J by 4 bases. The CDR3 runs 15 residues. The CDR3 spells CASSQDGTAYNEQFF. DNA of the CDR3: TGTGCCAGCAGCCAAGACGGGACAGCTTACAATGAGCAGTTCTTC.

CDR3 in amino acids: CASSSSDRTVNQPQHF. CDR3 bases: TGTGCCAGCAGCTCATCCGACAGAACAGTCAATCAGCCCCAGCATTTT. The chain carries TRBV7-9 and TRBJ1-5, with D maybe TRBD1 (5 bases). This CDR3 comprises 16 residues. With 4 bases removed from V and 3 bases from J, the gap between germline ends came to 16 bases. CDR1 and CDR2 (germline): SEHNR, FQNEAQ (reference sequence).

The chain joins TRBV3-1 to TRBJ1-6, with TRBD1 as a possible D gene (5 bases). The V end lost 0 bases, the J end lost 13 bases, and 13 bases lay between the germline ends. The CDR3 is 14 amino acids. Germline V gene lookup returns CDR1 LGHDT and CDR2 YNNKEL (reference sequence). The CDR3 is CASSQDMGRGPLHF. In nucleotides, the CDR3 is TGTGCCAGCAGCCAAGATATGGGTAGGGGTCCCCTCCACTTT.

Turning to this clonotype: An end of the junction does not agree with germline; a read error may underlie this. The chain combines TRBV7-7 with TRBJ2-6; tentative D call: TRBD2 (7 bases). The CDR3 covers 18 residues. Germline lookup yields CDR1 SSHAT and CDR2 FNYEAQ (reference sequence). The CDR3 DNA reads as TGTGCCAGCAGCTTACTTGGCGGGGGCCTCTCTGGGGCCAACGTCCGGACTTTC. It translates to CASSLLGGGLSGANVRTF.

The V call is TRBV10-2, the J call TRBJ2-7; maybe TRBD1 (6 bases). The CDR3 runs to 14 residues. Per the germline V gene, CDR1 is WSHSY and CDR2 is SAAADI. Trimming left V 2 bases short and J 3 bases short, with 11 bases between. CDR3 in amino acids: CASSELVGGYEQYF. The CDR3, as DNA: TGCGCCAGCAGTGAGCTCGTAGGGGGCTACGAGCAGTACTTC.